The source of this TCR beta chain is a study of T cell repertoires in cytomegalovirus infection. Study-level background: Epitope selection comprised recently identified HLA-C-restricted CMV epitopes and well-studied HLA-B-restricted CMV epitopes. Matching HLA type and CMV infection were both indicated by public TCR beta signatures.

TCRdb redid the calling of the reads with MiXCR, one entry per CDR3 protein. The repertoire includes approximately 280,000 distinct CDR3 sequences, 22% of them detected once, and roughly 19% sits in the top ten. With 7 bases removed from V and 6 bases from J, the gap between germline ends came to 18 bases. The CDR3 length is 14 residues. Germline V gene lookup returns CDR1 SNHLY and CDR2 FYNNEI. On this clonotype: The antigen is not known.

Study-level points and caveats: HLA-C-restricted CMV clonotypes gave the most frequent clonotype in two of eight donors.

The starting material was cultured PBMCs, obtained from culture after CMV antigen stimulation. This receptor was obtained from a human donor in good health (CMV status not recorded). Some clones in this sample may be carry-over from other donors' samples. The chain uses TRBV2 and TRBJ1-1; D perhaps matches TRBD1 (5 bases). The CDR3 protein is CASKGPPAGAEAFF. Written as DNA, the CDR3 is TGTGCCAGCAAAGGCCCCCCGGCGGGGGCTGAAGCTTTCTTT.